This T cell receptor (beta chain) was identified in a study of T cells expressing NK-cell markers. Study as a whole: CD3+CD56+NKG2C+, CD3+CD56+NKG2C- and CD3+CD56-NKG2C+ T cells, once sorted, supplied the TCR beta repertoires.

With respect to this clonotype: Its matching antigen is unknown.

TCRdb reanalyzed the 5' RACE reads and collapses them to one entry per CDR3 protein, without DNA. The sample has 500,000 to 700,000 distinct CDR3 sequences. Whole-study findings and limits: Among a few donors, these clonotypes also ranked first in the CD3+CD56-NKG2C+ fraction. Evidence did not settle whether expanded NKG2C+ T cell clones targeted HCMV.

Sequenced material: blood T cells: a sorted CD56 or NKG2C T cell subset, CD4+ or CD8+ T cells, or bulk PBMC T cells (not recorded which). The clonotype was recovered from a man in his late teens or twenties in good health.

The CDR3 loop reads CASSLSPSKETQYF. The chain is built from TRBV5-6 and TRBJ2-5. Germline V lookup: CDR1 SGHDT, CDR2 YYEEEE. The CDR3 is 14 amino acids. Combining the CDR3 with reference TRBV5-6 and TRBJ2-5 gives the whole variable domain DAGVTQSPTHLIKTRGQQVTLRCSPKSGHDTVSWYQQALGQGPQFIFQYYEEEERQRGNFPDRFSGHQFPNYSSELNVNALLLGDSALYLCASSLSPSKETQYFGPGTRLLVL.